This TCR beta chain was sequenced in a study of beta chain features in type 1 diabetes (dated by TCRdb to between 2018 and 2020). Regarding the research as a whole: Mean age, gender distribution, total cell number and subset yield were not different between patients and healthy donors. A total of roughly 98,000,000 sorted cells were examined across all samples, and RNA yield correlated strongly with the number of cells per subset. The study compared TCRB repertoires of sorted circulating CD4+ T cell subsets between recently diagnosed type 1 diabetes patients and matched healthy donors. Whereas all 30 or so donors provided naive and central memory subsets, regulatory and stem cell-like memory subsets were isolated from just 8 patients and roughly eight healthy donors.

Reading the germline V gene gives CDR1 SGHDT and CDR2 YYEEEE. Trimming at the junction amounts to 4 bases on V and 4 bases on J, and the germline ends lie 11 bases apart. Counted from cysteine to phenylalanine, this CDR3 has 13 amino acids. Only the CDR3 portion is preserved as DNA: 39 bases, with reading frame beginning at the first base. The High Capacity cDNA Reverse Transcription Kit was used to reverse transcribe all of the isolated RNA, meaning that expressed TCRB transcripts were what got sequenced. Deep immunoSEQ sequencing was applied to naive, central memory and regulatory T cell samples, giving an average of around 3.4 million total reads per sample. After sorted cells were lysed in RLT buffer, RNA was extracted with DNase-treated RNeasy Micro or Mini kits, with the choice depending on cell number. Each cell subset was processed on its own to prevent cross-contamination, while patient and healthy donor samples were processed together. The immunoSEQ multiplex PCR was used to amplify TCRB sequences from cDNA, yielding 87-bp fragments that span the CDR3 region. Sequencing of the amplicons was done on the Illumina HiSeq platform. The authors processed their data as follows. PCR bias was computationally corrected using synthetic template baselines, reads within Hamming distance 2 were collapsed, and singletons that could not be merged were discarded. Reads were aligned against IMGT so that V, D and J genes, CDR3 length and insertions or deletions at six rearrangement sites could be assigned. Within each subset, clonotype counts were normalized to sorted cell number, after which true diversity and Gini coefficients were computed with the tcR R package. The overlap coefficient, calculated on TCRB nucleotide sequences, was used to measure repertoire sharing. Out-of-frame TCRB sequences from naive cells were analyzed to stand in for the pre-selection repertoire. TCRdb provides this immuneACCESS table in a form limited to in-frame rearrangements. Some clones are lacking; in checked studies, under half of them reflect an unresolved V gene, and why the rest are absent is not known. V, J and clone size are taken as reported in that table, and D and trimming were inferred from the DNA itself. In all, the sample holds roughly 380,000 clones, and about 20% of those were seen once. Jointly, the top ten make up roughly 0.045% of the sample.

What the research found in general, with its limitations: Naive, central memory and regulatory TCRB repertoires appeared more similar among patients than among healthy donors. Fewer insertions and more nucleotide deletions at VDJ recombination sites were observed in patients with type 1 diabetes, implying thymic rearrangement abnormalities. Because cDNA rather than genomic DNA was sequenced, highly expressing activated cells could have been over-represented, although no difference in activation and CD3 levels was found between groups. Shorter templates might be favored by PCR, yet because patient and control samples were amplified and corrected together, any such skew would affect both groups equally. Type 1 diabetes patients showed a moderate but significant shortening of TCRB CDR3 length in all four CD4+ subsets. Because the HLA sub-analyses included only small numbers of individuals, any influence of HLA type on TCRB rearrangement was left unresolved.

Each donor gave one peripheral blood draw, averaging around 120 mL, which was collected into heparinised tubes. A BD FACSAria II and a panel including CD45RO, CCR7, CD25, CD127, CD95 and CD27 were used to sort naive, central memory, regulatory and stem cell-like memory CD4+ T cells. Purity was above 98% for every sorted population. PBMCs were separated immediately by Lymphoprep density gradient centrifugation and were stained directly, without being cultured. So that batch effects would be minimized, each experiment stained and sorted samples in pairs, pairing one healthy donor with one patient. Notes on this clone: Its antigen is still unknown. No base quality information exists; no much larger clone differs at one position.

The receptor's source is a woman aged 18-29 years in good health. The sequence is built from TRBV5-6 and TRBJ2-5, with no confidently assigned D gene. The sequenced material came from naive CD4+ T cells from blood. The cell subset or site label, as the study defines it: true naive CD4+ T cells. CDR3 protein: CASSLQVGETQYF. In nucleotides, the sequence is TGTGCCAGCAGCCTGCAGGTTGGAGAGACCCAGTACTTC.